The text below deals with one TCR beta chain. The antigen is unknown. CDR1 and CDR2 from the germline V gene are SGHRS and YFSETQ. The CDR3 is 16 amino acids. This sample is part of a study of CXCR3-negative and CXCR3-positive naive CD8 T cells. Study findings and constraints: Greater hydrophobicity was found in TRB CDR3s of CXCR3-positive naive cells than of CXCR3-negative naive cells.

Through 5' RACE with UMI labels, the TRB cDNA libraries were prepared. Each CDR3 protein gets one entry in TCRdb, which reprocessed the 5' RACE reads and gives no DNA. Listed are 150,000 to 180,000 distinct CDR3 sequences; 0.45% to 0.55% falls within the top ten. V is TRBV5-1 and J is TRBJ2-3; TCRdb returns TRBD2, unconfirmable since there is no DNA. The source material was naive CXCR3+ CD8+ T cells from blood. Documented subset: CD45RO-CCR7+CD27+CD95- naive CD8+ T cells expressing CXCR3 (TNR3+). This clonotype was sampled from a human donor in good health. Some clones in this sample may be carry-over from other donors' samples. The CDR3 region is CASSPRLAGTTDTQYF.